This T cell receptor beta chain came from a study of regulatory T cells in long-lasting Graves disease (TCRdb year 2021). Looking at the study overall: Patients with newly diagnosed Graves' disease had been on antithyroid drugs for under 3 months. Patients with persistent Graves' disease were compared with patients with newly diagnosed Graves' disease using TCR sequencing and RNA sequencing of peripheral blood. The study was conducted in China and was registered as a clinical trial. A total of roughly 35 samples underwent TCR sequencing: about 13 from persistent and roughly 20 from newly diagnosed Graves' disease patients.

The CDR1 and CDR2 encoded by the germline V gene are KGHSH and LQKENI. At the junction V is shortened by 0 bases and J by 3 bases, with 15 bases in between. The CDR3 has 17 amino acids, counting the end cysteine and phenylalanine. CDR3 DNA only is kept here, 51 bases in frame from base 1. The full study reports these points: The authors acknowledged the small sample size as a limitation that may reduce accuracy. Sequencing and analysis were restricted to the TCR beta chain. Only peripheral blood was studied, because thyroid tissue, the primary lesion, was inaccessible. TRBV28, TRBJ1-2 and TRBJ2-5 were preferentially used in persistent disease, while TRBV20-1 and TRBJ2-1 were favored in newly diagnosed disease. Persistent Graves' disease patients showed lower TCR Shannon entropy and fewer highly expanded clones than newly diagnosed patients, suggesting clonal expansion. More public clonotypes were shared among persistent patients (fewer than 3,000) than among newly diagnosed patients (just under 1,000).

This clonotype was recorded a few times. Which antigen it targets is not known. The input lacks base qualities; no much larger clone sits a single base away. Libraries were built with multiplex PCR. The reads were generated on an Illumina HiSeq 4000. iRepertoire HTBI primers and Arm-PCR amplification of CDR3 regions were used to construct TCR beta libraries. PCR products were gel purified before sequencing. In the original analysis: Gene usage analysis of CDR3 amino acid clonotypes used the approximately 62 TRBV and about 15 TRBJ segments found across samples. COPE and FqMerger were used to merge filtered high-quality paired reads into contigs. Contigs were aligned with BLAST to IMGT TRBV, TRBD and TRBJ reference genes, and CDR3 was defined per IMGT. Any clonotype with a frequency above 0.1% was counted as a highly expanded clone. Shannon entropy served as the measure of repertoire diversity, while the Gini coefficient captured V-J evenness. A clonotype was considered public if more than one individual shared it. The raw public reads went through TCRdb reprocessing: fastp at Q25, MiXCR clone calling, in-frame beta chains kept. Merged by CDR3 protein, the rows form single entries marked with the most common genes and DNA. It is TCRdb's table, rather than the study itself, that gives the V and J calls and clone size. The sample table records around 500,000 distinct CDR3 sequences; about 13% of these occur just once. The ten largest make up roughly a tenth of the sample.

Per the publication, the time point label means: newly diagnosed GD, antithyroid drugs for less than 3 months. For both TCR sequencing and RNA sequencing, RNA was extracted from PBMCs in TRIzol. Graves' disease was diagnosed according to American Thyroid Association guidelines. Recruitment of patients was carried out at an endocrinology department in Xi'an, China. Each patient gave about 9.1 milliliters of peripheral blood, collected in an EDTA anticoagulant tube. PBMCs were isolated by Ficoll Paque Plus density gradient separation without further T cell sorting. An Agilent 2100 Bioanalyzer and agarose gel were used to check RNA quality, while a NanoDrop 2000 measured RNA concentration. The sample was also linked to a second study, of T cells in Graves' hyperthyroidism and ophthalmopathy. From the second report: Stable Graves' hyperthyroidism was defined as no progression to ophthalmopathy during 18 months of follow-up. Hyperthyroidism patients were newly diagnosed, with disease duration under 2 months, and aged 18 to 65 years. Exclusion was applied to patients with uncontrolled infections, other autoimmune diseases, pregnancy or lactation. Diagnoses relied on clinical symptoms, serum thyroxine and TRAb, thyroid ultrasound and orbital computed tomography. A first-round RT-PCR of the TCR CDR3 used the HTBI primer set with the Qiagen OneStep RT-PCR kit. Most expanded thyroid clonotypes (frequency above 0.001) were also detected in blood, suggesting blood repertoires may reflect thyroid immune responses. A model built on a 13 V-J signature distinguished ophthalmopathy from stable hyperthyroidism, reaching approximately 89% sensitivity and under 84% specificity in cross-validation and 80%/75% in testing. In validation, the model predicted progression to ophthalmopathy a median of around six months before onset, with roughly 70% sensitivity and nearly 75% specificity. TCR V-J signatures able to tell the groups apart were searched for in a discovery cohort of 90 to 100 patients, of whom 40 to 45 had Graves' ophthalmopathy and about 60 had stable Graves' hyperthyroidism. Prospective prediction of ophthalmopathy was tested in an independent validation cohort of some 19 hyperthyroidism patients and 15 to 17 patients who later progressed to ophthalmopathy. The roughly 90 discovery patients were divided at random into training and test sets in a 7:3 ratio. Thyroid tissue and blood T-cell repertoires from more than five Graves' hyperthyroidism patients were also compared in the study. Once sampling was done, hyperthyroidism patients were given methimazole at a starting dose of 30 mg daily, whereas ophthalmopathy patients were given high-dose intravenous methylprednisolone. Libraries were constructed in a second round of multiplex PCR, after which size selection and purification were carried out. Sequencing of the libraries was done on an Illumina HiSeq2000 using paired-end 100 bp reads. SOAPnuke was used to process the raw data, with reads discarded if the reads contained adapters or uncalled bases, had a mean Phred below 15, or lacked an exact constant-primer or identifier match. COPE v1.2.5 was used to merge the high-quality paired reads, and each unique nucleotide sequence was defined as a clonotype. Clonotypes were aligned to IMGT TRBV, TRBD and TRBJ reference segments using MiTCR v1.1. The analysis included only V-J combinations with a frequency above 0.0001, which together covered around 99% of the repertoires. The TCS score was defined as F50 (clonal expansion) divided by E x V (chaos), with BLOSUM62-based TCRdist calculated between CDR3 peptides within each V-J. Welch's t-statistics and random forest reduced 514 V-J features to roughly 13, which were used in a naive Bayes classifier (R e1071). Sample size was not statistically predetermined, and blinding of investigators to group allocation was not performed. The paper reports TCR Vbeta CDR3 sequencing of over 130 peripheral blood samples: some 41 ophthalmopathy, fewer than 80 hyperthyroidism and approximately 17 progressor patients.

The TCR was taken from a man aged 25-45 years with Graves disease. Donor details come from another sample of the same person, matched by shared clones. The chain is made from TRBV18 and TRBJ2-1; a tentative D match to TRBD2 spans 6 bases. Sequencing was performed on peripheral blood mononuclear cells (PBMCs), taken at new diagnosis, from a patient treated with antithyroid drugs. The bases are TGTGCCAGCTCACCACCGCCCCGGGGACTTATCTACAATGAGCAGTTCTTC. Translated, it gives CASSPPPRGLIYNEQFF.